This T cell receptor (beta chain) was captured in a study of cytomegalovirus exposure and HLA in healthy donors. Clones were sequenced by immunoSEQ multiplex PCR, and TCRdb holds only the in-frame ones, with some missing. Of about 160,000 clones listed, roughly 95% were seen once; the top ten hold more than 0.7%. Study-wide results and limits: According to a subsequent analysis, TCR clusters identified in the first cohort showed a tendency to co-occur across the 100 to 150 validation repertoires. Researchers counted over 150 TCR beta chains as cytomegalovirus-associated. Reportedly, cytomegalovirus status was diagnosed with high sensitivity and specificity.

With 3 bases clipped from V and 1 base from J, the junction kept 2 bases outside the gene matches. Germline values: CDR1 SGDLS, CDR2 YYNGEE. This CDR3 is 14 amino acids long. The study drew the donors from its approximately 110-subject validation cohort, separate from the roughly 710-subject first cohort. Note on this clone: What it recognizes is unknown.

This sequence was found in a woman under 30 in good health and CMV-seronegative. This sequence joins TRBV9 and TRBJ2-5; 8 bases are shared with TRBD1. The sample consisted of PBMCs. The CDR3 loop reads CASSATGVQETQYF. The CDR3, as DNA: TGTGCCAGCAGCGCGACAGGGGTCCAAGAGACCCAGTACTTC.